The 29 T cell receptor beta chains reported below all come from one sample, sequenced in a study of blood T cell repertoires in COVID-19. Sequenced by immunoSEQ multiplex PCR; TCRdb stores in-frame clones only, minus some. The table has some 250,000 clones, approximately 86% seen once. The sequenced sample consisted of peripheral blood. These receptors were collected from an older woman with COVID-19, enrolled during active disease.

This rearrangement joins TRBV27 to TRBJ1-5; 7 bases are shared with TRBD1. Germline CDR1 MNHEY, CDR2 SMNVEV (reference sequence). The junction had 2 bases not matched to a gene; V was cut back by 3 bases and J by 3 bases. This CDR3 has 14 amino acids. The CDR3 DNA sequence: TGTGCCAGCAGTTTTACAGGGGCCAATCAGCCCCAGCATTTT. Its protein is CASSFTGANQPQHF.

This chain connects TRBV7-3 to TRBJ1-4; TRBD1 agrees at 8 bases. This CDR3 is 15 amino acids long. The junction had 10 bases not matched to a gene; V was cut back by 5 bases and J by 8 bases. CDR1 is SGHTA and CDR2 is FQGTGA in the germline V gene. CDR3 nucleotides: TGTGCCAGCAGCCCCGGACAGGGAACGGGAGAAAAACTGTTTTTT. Translation: CASSPGQGTGEKLFF.

The rearrangement uses TRBV29-1 and TRBJ1-4; TRBD1 aligns across 7 bases. This CDR3 comprises 15 residues. CDR1 SQVTM and CDR2 ANQGSEA come from the germline V gene. V lost 5 bases to trimming and J lost 3 bases; unmatched junction nucleotides: 9. The CDR3 spells CSVSPRDSPNEKLFF. CDR3 DNA: TGCAGCGTTTCCCCCCGGGACAGCCCTAATGAAAAACTGTTTTTT.

V gene TRBV6-5 combines with J gene TRBJ2-3, with 10 bases matching TRBD2. The CDR3 is made up of 14 amino acids. The V gene end was trimmed by 6 bases and the J gene end by 7 bases; junction bases not matched to a gene: 7. Germline V gene sequence: CDR1 MNHEY, CDR2 SVGAGI. The CDR3 nucleotides are TGTGCCAGCAGACCCGGGACTAGCGTATATACGCAGTATTTT. The encoded protein is CASRPGTSVYTQYF.

This chain uses TRBV18 with TRBJ2-7, with 7 bases fitting TRBD1. This CDR3 contains 13 residues. The V segment lost 2 bases and the J segment 3 bases; nucleotides outside the gene matches: 1. The germline CDR1 and CDR2 sequences are KGHSH and LQKENI. The CDR3 here is CASSPRGLYEQYF. Written as DNA, the CDR3 is TGTGCCAGCTCACCAAGGGGGCTCTACGAGCAGTACTTC. The full variable domain, its missing parts supplied by reference TRBV18 and TRBJ2-7, is NAGVMQNPRHLVRRRGQEARLRCSPMKGHSHVYWYRQLPEEGLKFMVYLQKENIIDESGMPKERFSAEFPKEGPSILRIQQVVRGDSAAYFCASSPRGLYEQYFGPGTRLTVT.

The chain has TRBV28 and TRBJ2-2, with 11 bases lining up with TRBD2. This CDR3 region has 16 residues. V gave up 5 bases and J gave up 2 bases; unmatched junction bases: 4. Per the germline V gene, CDR1 is MDHEN and CDR2 is SYDVKM. As DNA, the CDR3 is TGTGCCAGCAGTGCACTAGCGGGAGTAAACACCGGGGAGCTGTTTTTT. Amino acids: CASSALAGVNTGELFF.

The chain has TRBV11-2 and TRBJ1-2, with 10 bases lining up with TRBD1. This CDR3 has 17 residues. V was pared by 4 bases and J by 2 bases, with 10 bases of the junction left unmatched. Germline CDR1 is SGHAT and CDR2 is FQNNGV. The CDR3 DNA follows: TGTGCCAGCAGCTCCCAGGAGGGGGGACAGGGGAACTATGGCTACACCTTC. Its protein product is CASSSQEGGQGNYGYTF.

The chain links TRBV13 to TRBJ1-5, with 10 bases aligning to TRBD1. Germline CDR1 PRHDT, CDR2 FYEKMQ (reference sequence). The CDR3 is 15 residues long. Trimming took 5 bases from V and 6 from J; bases not matched to a gene: 7. The CDR3 here is CASSRGQGGGQPQHF. In nucleotides, the CDR3 is TGTGCCAGCAGCCGTGGACAGGGGGGGGGTCAGCCCCAGCATTTT.

The J gene is TRBJ2-2, the V gene TRBV3-1 (or the pseudogene TRBV3-2); 9 bases match TRBD1. From germline, CDR1 is LGHDT and CDR2 YNNKEL (reference sequence). The CDR3 is made up of 16 amino acids. Trimming at V came to 0 bases and at J to 4 bases, leaving 3 bases not matched to a gene. Here the CDR3 reads CASSQDLTGGTGELFF. The CDR3 DNA reads as TGTGCCAGCAGCCAAGATTTGACAGGGGGCACCGGGGAGCTGTTTTTT.

This clone was counted a few times. The chain uses TRBV7-2 and TRBJ1-6; 7 nucleotides agree with TRBD1. There are 16 residues in the CDR3. With V trimmed by 7 bases and J by 3 bases, 9 bases remained unmatched. CDR1 and CDR2 from the germline V gene are SGHTA and FQGNSA. CDR3 amino acids: CASTRRGGGYNSPLHF. The CDR3 DNA follows: TGTGCCAGCACCCGACGAGGGGGCGGCTATAATTCACCCCTCCACTTT. Full variable domain (outside the CDR3, taken from reference TRBV7-2 and TRBJ1-6): GAGVSQSPSNKVTEKGKDVELRCDPISGHTALYWYRQSLGQGLEFLIYFQGNSAPDKSGLPSDRFSAERTGGSVSTLTIQRTQQEDSAVYLCASTRRGGGYNSPLHFGNGTRLTVT.

The sample holds many counts of this clone. The gene calls are TRBV2 and TRBJ2-1; the match to TRBD2 covers 11 bases. Germline lookup yields CDR1 SNHLY and CDR2 FYNNEI. CDR3 length: 20 amino acids. V was clipped by 3 bases and J by 4 bases; unmatched bases: 17. CDR3 DNA: TGTGCCAGCAGTGATCTGGGGTGGGCCATTAGCGGGAGGGCATACAATGAGCAGTTCTTC. This encodes CASSDLGWAISGRAYNEQFF.

The chain is built from TRBV29-1 and TRBJ1-2, with D perhaps TRBD1 (6 bases). The CDR3 totals 13 residues. V gave up 7 bases and J gave up 0 bases, with 12 bases separating them. Per germline, CDR1 SQVTM and CDR2 ANQGSEA. DNA for the CDR3: TGCAGCGCATCGGACAGTTCTAACTATGGCTACACCTTC. It yields the protein CSASDSSNYGYTF.

The rearrangement joins TRBV21-1 to TRBJ2-5; the listed D gene, TRBD1, was not tested against the DNA. TRBV21-1 corresponds to a pseudogene. CDR3 size: 13 residues. The CDR3 loop is CASSKGTGETQYF. In nucleotides, the CDR3 is TGTGCCAGCAGCAAAGGGACAGGGGAGACCCAGTACTTC.

The V and J genes are TRBV7-8 and TRBJ1-1, with 8 bases identical to TRBD1. Germline assignment: CDR1 SGHVS and CDR2 FQNEAQ. This CDR3 comprises 17 residues. Trimming cost V 1 base and J 3 bases; bases outside gene matches: 10. CDR3 amino acids: CASSLGQGAKVDTEAFF. CDR3 nucleotides: TGTGCCAGCAGCTTAGGGCAGGGGGCGAAAGTGGACACTGAAGCTTTCTTT.

A single count supports this clone. V usage is TRBV7-9 and J usage is TRBJ2-1; weak D call: TRBD2 (6 bases). This CDR3 comprises 13 residues. Looked up from germline, CDR1 is SEHNR and CDR2 is FQNEAQ (reference sequence). V was pared by 2 bases and J by 9 bases, with 11 bases between. The CDR3 DNA is TGTGCCAGCAGCTTAACTAGCTTCGGTGAGCAGTTCTTC. It specifies CASSLTSFGEQFF.

The chain combines TRBV19 with TRBJ2-2; D is possibly TRBD1 (6 bases). There are 15 residues in the CDR3. Trimming left V 3 bases short and J 4 bases short, with 12 bases between. CDR1 LNHDA and CDR2 SQIVND come from the germline V gene (reference sequence). The CDR3 nucleotides read TGTGCCAGTAGTATCAGGGGCAGTGGCACCGGGGAGCTGTTTTTT. Its protein product is CASSIRGSGTGELFF.

This chain links TRBV13 with TRBJ2-3; weak D call: TRBD2 (8 bases). Trimming removed 3 bases at V and 2 bases at J, with 12 bases between. The CDR3 runs 15 residues. Germline assignment: CDR1 PRHDT and CDR2 FYEKMQ (reference sequence). Here the CDR3 DNA reads TGTGCCAGCAGCTTTCGGGAGGGGGCCACAGATACGCAGTATTTT. It translates to CASSFREGATDTQYF.

This rearrangement joins TRBV5-1 to TRBJ2-1; the match to TRBD2 covers 7 bases. This CDR3 has 17 amino acids. CDR1 SGHRS and CDR2 YFSETQ come from the germline V gene. With 2 bases clipped from V and 6 bases from J, the junction kept 14 bases outside the gene matches. The CDR3 nucleotides read TGCGCCAGCAGCTTCCGACCGGGCCCGAGCGGGGTCAATGAGCAGTTCTTC. This translates into CASSFRPGPSGVNEQFF.

This clone has just one count. The chain is built from TRBV3-1 (or the pseudogene TRBV3-2) and TRBJ2-7; TRBD2 matches 8 bases. The germline V gene encodes CDR1 LGHDT and CDR2 YNNKEL (reference sequence). Unmatched junction bases numbered 7, after V lost 2 bases and J lost 7 bases. The CDR3 extends over 14 amino acids. The CDR3 spells CASSQKAGVVEQYF. As DNA, the CDR3 is TGTGCCAGCAGCCAAAAAGCGGGAGTCGTTGAGCAGTACTTC.

The V gene is TRBV4-2, the J gene TRBJ2-1; no clear D gene. Trimming removed 0 bases at V and 4 bases at J, with 10 bases between. The germline gives CDR1 LGHNA, CDR2 YNFKEQ. The CDR3 contains 15 residues. The chain's CDR3 is CASSQDEAVYNEQFF. The DNA for the CDR3 is TGTGCCAGCAGCCAAGACGAGGCGGTATACAATGAGCAGTTCTTC.

The CDR3 region has the DNA TGTGCCAGTAGCGACACACTGTACTCTGGAAACACCATATATTTT. Its translation: CASSDTLYSGNTIYF. The rearrangement joins TRBV19 to TRBJ1-3; no clear D. CDR1 and CDR2 from the germline V gene are LNHDA and SQIVND (reference sequence). This CDR3 has 15 amino acids. Between the trimmed V and J ends, which lost 6 bases and 0 bases, there was a span of 12 bases.

The chain has TRBV30 and TRBJ2-2; D is possibly TRBD1 (5 bases). Germline CDR1 is GTSNPN and CDR2 is SVGIG (reference sequence). V was pared by 2 bases and J by 6 bases, with 13 bases between. This CDR3 has 14 residues. The CDR3 nucleotides are TGTGCCTGGAGTCCCCCAGGGCTCTCCGGGGAGCTGTTTTTT. Translated, it gives CAWSPPGLSGELFF.

The chain combines TRBV5-3 with TRBJ2-6; maybe TRBD1 (6 bases). TRBV5-3 qualifies as an ORF whose function is uncertain. This CDR3 is built from 18 residues. V was clipped by 4 bases and J by 0 bases, with 17 bases between them. CDR3 loop: CARSLRQEYISGANVLTF. In DNA form, the CDR3 reads TGTGCCAGAAGCCTCCGACAGGAGTATATCTCTGGGGCCAACGTCCTGACTTTC.

This chain uses TRBV4-2 with TRBJ2-5, with 13 bases matching TRBD2. V was clipped by 3 bases and J by 3 bases; unmatched bases: 1. The CDR3 contains 15 residues. CDR1 LGHNA and CDR2 YNFKEQ come from the germline V gene. CDR3 DNA sequence: TGTGCCAGCAGCCAGGGGACTAGCGGGAAAGAGACCCAGTACTTC. It specifies CASSQGTSGKETQYF.

The sample holds one count of this clone. The chain recombines TRBV18 with TRBJ2-4; 12 nucleotides line up with TRBD1. The germline CDR1 and CDR2 sequences are KGHSH and LQKENI. V lost 3 bases and J lost 6; bases outside the gene matches: 3. CDR3 length: 15 residues. The CDR3: CASSPGTGGANIQYF. The DNA of the CDR3 is TGTGCCAGCTCACCCGGGACAGGGGGCGCAAACATTCAGTACTTC.

The genes are TRBV9 and TRBJ2-1; 8 positions match TRBD2. Germline V gene sequence: CDR1 SGDLS, CDR2 YYNGEE. V was pared by 3 bases and J by 4 bases, with 6 bases of the junction left unmatched. The CDR3 consists of 15 residues. CDR3 residues: CASSEGLVGYNEQFF. DNA for the CDR3: TGTGCCAGCAGCGAGGGACTAGTGGGATACAATGAGCAGTTCTTC.

On this clone itself: Other DNA variants within this sample encode the same CDR3. The V gene is TRBV5-1, the J gene TRBJ1-1; a weak D match, TRBD1 (6 bases). Per the germline V gene, CDR1 is SGHRS and CDR2 is YFSETQ. This CDR3 spans 14 amino acids. V lost 0 bases and J 1 base, leaving 7 bases between the germline ends. CDR3 nucleotides: TGCGCCAGCAGCTTGGGGGGGCGGAACACTGAAGCTTTCTTT. Amino acids: CASSLGGRNTEAFF.

This clone was observed once. The chain carries TRBV19 and TRBJ1-5, with D possibly matching TRBD1 (5 bases). V dropped 5 bases and J dropped 4 bases, with 24 bases sitting between them. Per the germline V gene, CDR1 is LNHDA and CDR2 is SQIVND (reference sequence). This CDR3 has 18 residues. The CDR3 protein is CASSQYQDISRQNQPQHF. The CDR3 nucleotides read TGTGCCAGTAGTCAATACCAGGACATCTCTAGGCAAAATCAGCCCCAGCATTTT.

V is TRBV7-8 and J is TRBJ2-2, with D maybe TRBD2 (5 bases). Per germline, CDR1 SGHVS and CDR2 FQNEAQ. The CDR3 is made up of 13 amino acids. The V gene lost 4 bases and the J gene lost 3 bases, with 6 bases spanning the gap. CDR3 bases: TGTGCCAGCAGCTGGACTTACACCGGGGAGCTGTTTTTT. This encodes CASSWTYTGELFF.